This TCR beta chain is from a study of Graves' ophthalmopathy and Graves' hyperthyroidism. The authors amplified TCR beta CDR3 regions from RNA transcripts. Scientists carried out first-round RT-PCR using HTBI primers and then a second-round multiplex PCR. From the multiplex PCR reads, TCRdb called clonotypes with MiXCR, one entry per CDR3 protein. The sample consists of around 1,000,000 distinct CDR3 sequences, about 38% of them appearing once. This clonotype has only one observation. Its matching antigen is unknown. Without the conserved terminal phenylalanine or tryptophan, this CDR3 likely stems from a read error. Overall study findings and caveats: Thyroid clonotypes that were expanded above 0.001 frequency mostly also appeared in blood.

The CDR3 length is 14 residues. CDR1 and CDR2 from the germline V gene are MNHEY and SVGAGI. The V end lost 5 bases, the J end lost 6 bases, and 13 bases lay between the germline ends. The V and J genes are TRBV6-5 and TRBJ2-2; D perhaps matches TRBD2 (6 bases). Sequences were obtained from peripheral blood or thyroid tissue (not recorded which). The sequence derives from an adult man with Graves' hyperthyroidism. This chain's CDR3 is CASSTGTGAGELFS. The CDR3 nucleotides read TGTGCCAGCAGTACCGGGACGGGGGCCGGGGAGCTGTTTTCT.